This record concerns one T cell receptor beta chain sequence. Its antigen remains unknown. RNA extraction and reverse transcription yielded cDNA as sequencing template. The table came from immunoSEQ multiplex PCR; TCRdb's copy has only in-frame clones and leaves some out. The sample comprises about 250,000 clones, roughly 60% of which are singletons, and about 0.93% rests with the top ten. This sample was taken from a study of CD8+ T cells in alopecia areata. Study background: The drug, oral tofacitinib, was given to treated patients at 5 to 10 mg twice daily. Whole-study results and caveats: Normal skin contains resident alphabeta T cells, and these are also sequenced in scalp samples. Just one nonresponder means the tie between baseline CD8+ expansion and response stays uncertain. Possibly because of HLA-related factors, TCR sharing was less clear across patients than in mice.

V shed 0 bases and J 4 bases; nucleotides not matched to a gene: 4. Germline CDR1 is GTSNPN and CDR2 is SVGIG (reference sequence). The CDR3 extends over 14 amino acids. The treatment here: oral pan-JAK inhibitor, 5-10 mg twice daily. The input for sequencing was CD4+ T cells sorted from blood, taken at week 52, from a patient treated with tofacitinib. The genes are TRBV30 and TRBJ1-2; 8 positions agree with TRBD1. This TCR derives from a human donor with alopecia areata. CDR3 coding DNA: TGTGCCTGGAGTGTATCAGGGGGCTCCTATGGCTACACCTTC. Encoded protein: CAWSVSGGSYGYTF. Full variable domain (remainder filled in from reference TRBV30 and TRBJ1-2): SQTIHQWPATLVQPVGSPLSLECTVEGTSNPNLYWYRQAAGRGLQLLFYSVGIGQISSEVPQNLSASRPQDRQFILSSKKLLLSDSGFYLCAWSVSGGSYGYTFGSGTRLTVV.